Below, 13 T cell receptor beta chains from the same sample are listed, as sequenced in a study of human T cells and chemical hapten exposure. Unique molecular identifiers were affixed to discrete cDNA molecules within the library. In TCRdb, the reads were re-called with MiXCR into one record per CDR3 protein. The sample shows around 120,000 distinct CDR3 sequences, 8.5% to 9% of them seen only once. Unfractionated whole blood was the source from which total RNA was extracted. Specimen: whole blood. The receptors stem from a human donor in good health. Some clones in this sample may be carry-over from other donors' samples.

This clonotype was seen a few times. The chain combines TRBV20-1 with TRBJ2-7, with D possibly TRBD1 on 6 matching bases. V lost 0 bases and J lost 0, with 12 bases in between. The CDR3 runs 15 residues. Germline CDR1 DFQATT, CDR2 SNEGSKA (reference sequence). CDR3 in amino acids: CSARDGGRRSYEQYF. Written as DNA, the CDR3 is TGCAGTGCTAGAGATGGGGGCCGCCGCTCCTACGAGCAGTACTTC.

This clonotype was picked up a small number of times. CDR3: CSVEDSVLGTGPSVQHF. The CDR3 DNA is TGCAGCGTTGAAGACAGCGTACTCGGGACAGGCCCTTCAGTCCAGCATTTT. The chain is built from TRBV29-1 and TRBJ1-5; 8 bases match TRBD1. This CDR3 is 17 amino acids long. V gave up 0 bases and J gave up 12 bases; unmatched junction bases: 19. CDR1 is SQVTM and CDR2 is ANQGSEA in the germline V gene.

This clonotype was found many times. The V gene is TRBV5-1, the J gene TRBJ1-2; D may be TRBD1 (6 bases). Trimming pared 3 bases from V and 3 bases from J, leaving 15 bases between. Germline V gives CDR1 SGHRS, CDR2 YFSETQ. CDR3 length equals 15 residues. CDR3: CASSWRGTQDYGYTF. CDR3 coding DNA: TGCGCCAGCAGCTGGAGGGGGACACAGGACTATGGCTACACCTTC.

This clonotype occurred many times. The chain is built from TRBV20-1 and TRBJ2-3; TRBD2 might be the D (5 bases). This CDR3 contains 15 residues. Trimming took 2 bases from V and 3 from J, leaving 15 bases between them. Per germline, CDR1 DFQATT and CDR2 SNEGSKA (reference sequence). The CDR3 here is CSARRTETITDTQYF. DNA for the CDR3: TGCAGTGCTAGAAGGACGGAGACTATAACAGATACGCAGTATTTT.

This clonotype was picked up many times. The CDR3, as DNA: TGTGCCTGGAGGTCGGGACCCCGAGGGACTGAAGCTTTCTTT. This translates into CAWRSGPRGTEAFF. J is TRBJ1-1 and V is TRBV30, with D perhaps matching TRBD1 (5 bases). Trimming removed 3 bases at V and 5 bases at J, with 16 bases between. The CDR3 runs to 14 residues. Germline assignment: CDR1 GTSNPN and CDR2 SVGIG (reference sequence).

This clonotype came up a few times. This chain connects TRBV7-9 to TRBJ2-3; 9 bases match TRBD2. The V gene's germline CDR1 is SEHNR and CDR2 FQNEAQ (reference sequence). The CDR3 contains 14 residues. V was pared by 7 bases and J by 2 bases, with 4 bases of the junction left unmatched. The CDR3 coding sequence is TGTGCCAGCAACCAGCGGGGGGACACAGATACGCAGTATTTT. Its protein product is CASNQRGDTDTQYF.

With regard to this clonotype: One end of the junction is discordant with germline, which a read error may explain. The chain carries TRBV27 and TRBJ1-1, with 9 bases aligning to TRBD1. Germline CDR1 and CDR2: MNHEY and SMNVEV (reference sequence). This CDR3 has 15 amino acids. Here the CDR3 DNA reads TGTGCCAGCAGTCAGACAGGGGGAATGAACACTAAAGCTTTCTTT. Its protein product is CASSQTGGMNTKAFF.

Ten or more counts support this clonotype. The rearrangement joins TRBV7-9 to TRBJ2-7, with a tentative D call TRBD2 (6 bases). The length of the CDR3 is 14 residues. Per germline, CDR1 SEHNR and CDR2 FQNEAQ (reference sequence). Deletions cut 5 bases from V and 0 bases from J, with 11 bases between. CDR3: CASSNSGSSYEQYF. CDR3 DNA sequence: TGTGCCAGCAGCAATAGCGGAAGCTCCTACGAGCAGTACTTC.

This clonotype occurred many times. The chain employs TRBV29-1 and TRBJ2-2, with a possible D match to TRBD2 (6 bases). Trimming took 7 bases from V and 3 from J, leaving 12 bases between them. The CDR3 extends over 13 amino acids. The germline V gene encodes CDR1 SQVTM and CDR2 ANQGSEA. The CDR3 loop reads CSARRRDTGELFF. For the CDR3, the DNA is TGCAGCGCCCGAAGGAGGGACACCGGGGAGCTGTTTTTT.

At least ten counts were recorded for this clonotype. The rearrangement links TRBV5-1 to TRBJ1-1, with TRBD1 identical over 7 bases. CDR1 is SGHRS, CDR2 YFSETQ, per germline. This CDR3 is built from 13 residues. The junction had 2 bases not matched to a gene; V was cut back by 0 bases and J by 6 bases. The CDR3 sequence is CASSLGRGAEAFF. DNA of the CDR3: TGCGCCAGCAGCTTGGGCAGGGGGGCTGAAGCTTTCTTT.

This clonotype was found a few times. The chain joins TRBV20-1 to TRBJ2-1; the D gene could be TRBD1 or TRBD2 (5 bases each). This CDR3 is built from 15 residues. Germline loops: CDR1 DFQATT, CDR2 SNEGSKA (reference sequence). V lost 6 bases and J lost 4, with 19 bases in between. The CDR3 DNA sequence: TGCAGTGCCCACAAATACGGGACGGATTACAATGAGCAGTTCTTC. Its translation: CSAHKYGTDYNEQFF.

The gene calls are TRBV5-1 and TRBJ2-1; 10 nucleotides line up with TRBD2. The CDR3 is 16 amino acids. Germline V gene data show CDR1 as SGHRS and CDR2 as YFSETQ. Trimming took 1 base from V and 5 from J; bases not matched to a gene: 6. CDR3 sequence reads: CASSLTPSGGHNEQFF. The CDR3 DNA reads as TGCGCCAGCAGCTTGACACCTAGCGGGGGCCACAATGAGCAGTTCTTC.

There are many counts of this clonotype. The J gene is TRBJ1-4, the V gene TRBV5-1; a possible D gene is TRBD1 (6 bases). The V gene lost 4 bases and the J gene lost 3 bases, with 10 bases spanning the gap. CDR3 length: 14 amino acids. From germline, CDR1 is SGHRS and CDR2 YFSETQ. The CDR3 DNA is TGCGCCAGCAGCACCGGACAGCCTAATGAAAAACTGTTTTTT. Amino acids: CASSTGQPNEKLFF.